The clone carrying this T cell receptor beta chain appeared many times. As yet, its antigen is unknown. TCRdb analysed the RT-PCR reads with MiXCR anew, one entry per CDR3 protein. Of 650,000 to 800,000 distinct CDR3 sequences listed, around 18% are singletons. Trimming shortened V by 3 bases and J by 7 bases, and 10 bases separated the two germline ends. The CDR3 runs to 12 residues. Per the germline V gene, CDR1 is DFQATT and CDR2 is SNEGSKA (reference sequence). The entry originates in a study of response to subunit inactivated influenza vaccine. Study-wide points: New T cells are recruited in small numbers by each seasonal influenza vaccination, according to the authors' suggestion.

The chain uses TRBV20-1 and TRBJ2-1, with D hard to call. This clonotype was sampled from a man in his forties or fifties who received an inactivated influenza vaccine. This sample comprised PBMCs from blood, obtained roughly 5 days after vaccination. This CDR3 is CSARGRVNEQFF. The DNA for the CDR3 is TGCAGTGCTAGGGGTCGTGTAAATGAGCAGTTCTTC.